The 11 T cell receptor beta chains presented below share a single source sample, sequenced in a study of neurological immune-mediated disorders. As for time point: longitudinal time-point 2. TCRdb independently ran MiXCR on the 5' RACE reads; one entry per CDR3 protein. Of some 60,000 distinct CDR3 sequences in the sample, more than 8% were seen once. Sequencing was carried out using PBMCs. The source is a man aged 25-45 years in good health.

This rearrangement joins TRBV12-3 or TRBV12-4 to TRBJ1-4; D is unresolved. The CDR3 contains 16 residues. V was trimmed by 1 base and J by 5 bases, leaving 14 bases between them. CDR3 coding DNA: TGTGCCAGCAGTTTAGATCCCAAGGGAGTGAATGAAAAACTGTTTTTT. It is translated as CASSLDPKGVNEKLFF.

Many counts were recorded for this clonotype. This chain links TRBV7-9 with TRBJ1-2; D is undetermined. From germline, CDR1 is SEHNR and CDR2 FQNEAQ (reference sequence). This CDR3 is 12 amino acids long. V gave up 3 bases and J gave up 6 bases, with 8 bases separating them. The CDR3 DNA is TGTGCCAGCAGCTTTGGTGGGGATGGCTACACCTTC. It specifies CASSFGGDGYTF.

This clonotype was picked up many times. The rearrangement joins TRBV5-1 to TRBJ2-2, with 14 bases matching TRBD2. This CDR3 contains 17 residues. The trim removed 3 bases at V and 5 bases at J, leaving 6 bases unmatched. Germline V gene data show CDR1 as SGHRS and CDR2 as YFSETQ. The CDR3 protein is CASSWPGLAGETGELFF. DNA of the CDR3: TGCGCCAGCAGCTGGCCGGGACTAGCGGGAGAGACCGGGGAGCTGTTTTTT. Full variable domain (missing parts from reference TRBV5-1 and TRBJ2-2): KAGVTQTPRYLIKTRGQQVTLSCSPISGHRSVSWYQQTPGQGLQFLFEYFSETQRNKGNFPGRFSGRQFSNSRSEMNVSTLELGDSALYLCASSWPGLAGETGELFFGEGSRLTVL.

This clonotype was observed many times. CDR3 coding DNA: TGTGCCAGCAGTTACCAGAGGGAGTCAAGAAACACCATATATTTT. This translates into CASSYQRESRNTIYF. The rearrangement links TRBV6-5 to TRBJ1-3; D remains unclear. Trimming took 2 bases from V and 5 from J, leaving 13 bases between them. Germline V CDR1 and CDR2: MNHEY, SVGAGI. CDR3 size: 15 residues.

In this sample, this clonotype turned up many times. The rearrangement uses TRBV4-1 and TRBJ1-1; D unresolved. Germline CDR1 and CDR2: MGHRA and YSYEKL. There are 12 residues in the CDR3. V dropped 0 bases and J dropped 3 bases, with 2 bases sitting between them. CDR3: CASSQEYTEAFF. The CDR3 DNA is TGCGCCAGCAGCCAAGAGTACACTGAAGCTTTCTTT.

This clonotype was seen ten or more times. The chain couples TRBV20-1 to TRBJ2-1; TRBD1 agrees at 10 bases. CDR1 DFQATT and CDR2 SNEGSKA come from the germline V gene (reference sequence). The CDR3 is 14 residues long. Trimming removed 5 bases from V and 9 bases from J; junction bases left unmatched: 10. The CDR3 nucleotides read TGCAGTGCTCCCGGGACAGGGGTTATCGGTGAGCAGTTCTTC. Amino acids: CSAPGTGVIGEQFF.

This clonotype occurred many times. J is TRBJ2-7 and V is TRBV28, with 10 bases fitting TRBD2. CDR3 length: 17 amino acids. J lost 5 bases, V lost 1 base, and 11 bases had no gene match. From germline, CDR1 is MDHEN and CDR2 SYDVKM. The CDR3 spells CASSLFSSGRAGDEQYF. The CDR3 nucleotides are TGTGCCAGCAGTTTATTTTCGAGCGGGAGGGCCGGGGACGAGCAGTACTTC. The full variable domain, completed using reference TRBV28 and TRBJ2-7, is DVKVTQSSRYLVKRTGEKVFLECVQDMDHENMFWYRQDPGLGLRLIYFSYDVKMKEKGDIPEGYSVSREKKERFSLILESASTNQTSMYLCASSLFSSGRAGDEQYFGPGTRLTVT.

This clonotype was picked up many times. The genes are TRBV28 and TRBJ1-5; TRBD1 matches 7 bases. Germline V gene data show CDR1 as MDHEN and CDR2 as SYDVKM. The V and J ends lost 8 bases and 2 bases, in that order; junction bases with no gene match: 18. The CDR3 is 18 residues long. The CDR3 sequence: CASAISTAQGLGNQPQHF. In nucleotides, the CDR3 is TGTGCCAGCGCAATTTCCACCGCACAGGGGTTAGGCAATCAGCCCCAGCATTTT.

In its sample, this clonotype was seen a few times. This rearrangement joins TRBV10-3 to TRBJ2-2, with 12 bases that match TRBD2. The CDR3 sequence is 20 residues long. The J segment lost 0 bases and the V segment lost 6 bases, leaving 14 bases of the junction unmatched. Germline-derived CDR1 and CDR2 are ENHRY and SYGVKD. DNA for the CDR3: TGTGCCATCAGCCTTTCACCGGGACTAGCGGGCCGTTCGAACACCGGGGAGCTGTTTTTT. Its protein is CAISLSPGLAGRSNTGELFF.

This clonotype was picked up many times. The rearrangement links TRBV9 to TRBJ2-7; TRBD1 is a possible D gene (5 bases). The V end was cut by 0 bases, the J end by 3 bases, with 10 bases between. The length of the CDR3 is 14 residues. Germline CDR1 and CDR2: SGDLS and YYNGEE. The CDR3 coding sequence is TGTGCCAGCAGCGTAGATAGTCAGGGCTACGAGCAGTACTTC. This gives the protein CASSVDSQGYEQYF.

This clonotype has a count of ten or more. The rearrangement uses TRBV7-6 and TRBJ2-7; D may be TRBD2 (5 bases). The CDR3 runs to 15 residues. Germline V gene lookup returns CDR1 SGHVS and CDR2 FNYEAQ. Trimming shortened V by 4 bases and J by 3 bases, and 16 bases separated the two germline ends. The CDR3 sequence: CASSYREGPGYEQYF. DNA of the CDR3: TGTGCCAGCAGCTACAGAGAGGGTCCAGGCTACGAGCAGTACTTC.